This TCR beta chain originates from a study of blood T cell repertoires in COVID-19. Study in general: The United States, Italy and Spain provided the acute and convalescent COVID-19 samples. PBMCs, B-cell-depleted T cells, or T cells provided the cDNA or gDNA that made up the material.

The V gene lost 3 bases and the J gene lost 11 bases, with 9 bases spanning the gap. CDR1 and CDR2 from the germline V gene are SGHDT and YYEEEE. The CDR3 has 11 amino acids. There are a few counts of this clone. All enrollees were roughly 18 to 89 years old and from about two dozen US areas. Authors' data handling: Researchers report that nucleated cell counts were estimated from reference gene primer amplification. Generated by immunoSEQ multiplex PCR, the TCRdb table keeps only in-frame clones and is missing some. The V and J calls and the clone size are those of that table, but D and trimming were determined from the DNA. The sample carries under 200,000 clones, about 82% recorded once.

The chain joins TRBV5-6 to TRBJ2-1; the D is unclear. The sequencing sample was made of PBMCs or T cells enriched from blood (not recorded which). This TCR was sampled from a man aged 35 to 55 with acute COVID-19. The CDR3 reads CASSSFGKQFF. For the CDR3, the DNA is TGTGCCAGCAGCTCCTTCGGTAAGCAGTTCTTC.